One sample yielded the 17 T cell receptor beta chains listed below, sequenced in a study of blood T cell repertoires in COVID-19. The repertoire was sequenced with immunoSEQ multiplex PCR; TCRdb's copy has only in-frame clones and lacks some. The sample has just over 15,000 clones, 86% seen once. The specimen sequenced was peripheral blood. Receptor source: a man between 60 and 75 years old with acute or convalescent COVID-19.

The chain is built from TRBV19 and TRBJ1-2; no clear D gene. CDR3 length: 15 residues. The germline V and J ends were trimmed by 0 bases and 4 bases, with 12 bases remaining between them. Germline values: CDR1 LNHDA, CDR2 SQIVND (reference sequence). Here the CDR3 reads CASSIDPPTSYGYTF. Written as DNA, the CDR3 is TGTGCCAGTAGTATAGATCCTCCTACTAGCTATGGCTACACCTTC.

The chain combines TRBV27 with TRBJ2-7; 8 bases fit TRBD1. V lost 5 bases, J lost 2 bases, and 5 bases stayed unmatched. The CDR3 sequence is 14 residues long. Germline assignment: CDR1 MNHEY and CDR2 SMNVEV (reference sequence). The CDR3 sequence: CASSPRTGTYEQYF. In DNA form, the CDR3 reads TGTGCCAGCAGTCCAAGGACAGGGACCTACGAGCAGTACTTC.

The rearrangement links TRBV6-5 to TRBJ1-2; 9 nucleotides align to TRBD1. J lost 6 bases, V lost 7 bases, and 12 bases had no gene match. Looked up from germline, CDR1 is MNHEY and CDR2 is SVGAGI. The CDR3 runs 15 residues. The CDR3 region is CASKIRGQGYDGYTF. In nucleotides, the CDR3 is TGTGCCAGCAAGATCCGGGGACAGGGTTACGATGGCTACACCTTC.

The chain has TRBV7-2 and TRBJ2-3; 16 bases line up with TRBD2. The CDR3 covers 15 residues. Germline CDR1 is SGHTA and CDR2 is FQGNSA. Losses at the gene ends were 4 bases for V and 7 bases for J; bases not matched to a gene: 2. CDR3 amino acids: CASSSGLAGGHTQYF. In nucleotides, the CDR3 is TGTGCCAGCAGCTCGGGACTAGCGGGAGGGCATACGCAGTATTTT.

The chain has TRBV5-4 and TRBJ2-5; D possibly corresponds to TRBD2 (5 bases). Germline lookup yields CDR1 SGHNT and CDR2 YYREEE (reference sequence). V was pared by 1 base and J by 1 base, with 8 bases between. The CDR3 runs to 14 residues. CDR3 sequence: CASSLPGIQETQYF. The DNA of the CDR3 is TGTGCCAGCAGCTTGCCGGGAATCCAAGAGACCCAGTACTTC. The full variable domain, with the rest looked up from reference TRBV5-4 and TRBJ2-5, is ETGVTQSPTHLIKTRGQQVTLRCSSQSGHNTVSWYQQALGQGPQFIFQYYREEENGRGNFPPRFSGLQFPNYSSELNVNALELDDSALYLCASSLPGIQETQYFGPGTRLLVL.

This chain uses TRBV28 with TRBJ2-7, with 8 bases identical to TRBD2. The germline V gene has CDR1 MDHEN and CDR2 SYDVKM. The V gene end was trimmed by 4 bases and the J gene end by 6 bases; junction bases not matched to a gene: 8. CDR3 length: 14 amino acids. The CDR3 loop reads CASSSAGAFLEQYF. Here the CDR3 DNA reads TGTGCCAGCAGTTCAGCGGGAGCCTTTCTCGAGCAGTACTTC.

This CDR3 reads CASSQRSGGVYNEQFF. The CDR3 region has the DNA TGTGCCAGCAGCCAACGTAGCGGGGGAGTATACAATGAGCAGTTCTTC. The rearrangement joins TRBV7-2 to TRBJ2-1; 9 bases line up with TRBD2. V gave up 5 bases and J gave up 4 bases; unmatched junction bases: 9. Per germline, CDR1 SGHTA and CDR2 FQGNSA. The CDR3 contains 16 residues.

The chain carries TRBV9 and TRBJ1-1; D remains ambiguous. The V gene lost 0 bases and the J gene lost 1 base, with 10 bases spanning the gap. The CDR3 length is 15 residues. CDR1 is SGDLS, CDR2 YYNGEE, per germline. DNA of the CDR3: TGTGCCAGCAGCGTAGATCCAGGAACGAACACTGAAGCTTTCTTT. It encodes CASSVDPGTNTEAFF.

The genes are TRBV19 and TRBJ1-5; 10 bases agree with TRBD1. This CDR3 has 16 amino acids. The V gene's germline CDR1 is LNHDA and CDR2 SQIVND (reference sequence). J gave up 4 bases and V 5 bases, and 8 bases lay outside the gene matches. DNA for the CDR3: TGTGCCAGTAGTCCTGGGACAGGGGTAGGGAATCAGCCCCAGCATTTT. It translates to CASSPGTGVGNQPQHF.

V is TRBV27 and J is TRBJ1-6; 9 positions agree with TRBD1. The CDR3 spans 14 residues. J lost 9 bases, V lost 2 bases, and 2 bases had no gene match. From germline, CDR1 is MNHEY and CDR2 SMNVEV (reference sequence). The CDR3 DNA reads TGTGCCAGCAGTTTACTGGACAGGGGTTCACCCCTCCACTTT. It codes for CASSLLDRGSPLHF.

The V and J genes are TRBV9 and TRBJ2-2; 8 nucleotides align to TRBD1. This CDR3 is 17 amino acids long. Trimming cost V 5 bases and J 3 bases; bases outside gene matches: 12. Germline assignment: CDR1 SGDLS and CDR2 YYNGEE. The DNA of the CDR3 is TGTGCCAGCAGTGAGAACCCAGGGGGCGGAGACACCGGGGAGCTGTTTTTT. This codes for CASSENPGGGDTGELFF.

V gene TRBV7-2 combines with J gene TRBJ2-1, with 16 bases that match TRBD2. Germline CDR1 SGHTA, CDR2 FQGNSA. The V segment lost 2 bases and the J segment 9 bases; nucleotides outside the gene matches: 7. This CDR3 spans 17 amino acids. CDR3 amino acids: CASSLSGLAGGLGEQFF. DNA for the CDR3: TGTGCCAGCAGCTTATCGGGACTAGCGGGGGGGCTAGGTGAGCAGTTCTTC.

V is TRBV5-4 and J is TRBJ2-5, with D possibly matching TRBD2 (7 bases). With 2 bases removed from V and 5 bases from J, the gap between germline ends came to 13 bases. Germline V gives CDR1 SGHNT, CDR2 YYREEE (reference sequence). The CDR3 runs to 14 residues. DNA for the CDR3: TGTGCCAGCAGCTTAGGGGGGGCCCGGGAGACCCAGTACTTC. Amino acid sequence: CASSLGGARETQYF.

This clone was counted between two and nine times. The rearrangement links TRBV6-4 to TRBJ2-3, with 7 bases fitting TRBD2. V lost 2 bases to trimming and J lost 4 bases; unmatched junction nucleotides: 3. Germline V gives CDR1 MRHNA, CDR2 SNTAGT. There are 14 residues in the CDR3. CDR3: CASSDRAGADTQYF. CDR3 bases: TGTGCCAGCAGTGACAGGGCGGGAGCAGATACGCAGTATTTT.

V and J are TRBV9 and TRBJ2-3, with a possible D match to TRBD2 (5 bases). The CDR3 runs to 16 residues. V lost 2 bases to trimming and J lost 0 bases, with 13 bases between them. CDR1 SGDLS and CDR2 YYNGEE come from the germline V gene. The CDR3 spells CASSVGAATSTDTQYF. The DNA for the CDR3 is TGTGCCAGCAGCGTTGGAGCGGCAACTAGCACAGATACGCAGTATTTT.

CDR3 nucleotide sequence: TGTGCCTGGGTGGAATTGGGGAGCGGCTACACCTTC. It encodes CAWVELGSGYTF. The chain joins TRBV30 to TRBJ1-2; D unclear. CDR1 and CDR2 from the germline V gene are GTSNPN and SVGIG (reference sequence). V lost 5 bases, J lost 8 bases, and 15 bases lay in between. There are 12 residues in the CDR3.

This chain links TRBV25-1 with TRBJ2-7; 9 bases fit TRBD1. Per the germline V gene, CDR1 is MGHDK and CDR2 is SYGVNS. V was clipped by 5 bases and J by 4 bases; unmatched bases: 6. The CDR3 loop spans 14 amino acids. CDR3 sequence: CASSHGTGRYEQYF. The DNA of the CDR3 is TGTGCCAGCAGTCACGGGACAGGGCGGTACGAGCAGTACTTC.